The 3 T cell receptor beta chains below were found in one sample sequenced in a study of control samples from healthy donors and cancer patients. The assay was immunoSEQ multiplex PCR, and TCRdb's table has in-frame clones only and misses some. This table has about 58,000 clones, about 90% appearing once. The sequenced sample was PBMCs. The receptors were gathered from a woman aged 60-75 years with lung cancer.

The gene calls are TRBV5-1 and TRBJ2-7; 7 nucleotides line up with TRBD2. Unmatched junction bases numbered 11, after V lost 4 bases and J lost 7 bases. Germline V gene sequence: CDR1 SGHRS, CDR2 YFSETQ. The CDR3 is 14 amino acids. Here the CDR3 reads CASSPLGGLGEQYF. CDR3 bases: TGCGCCAGCAGCCCCCTGGGGGGGTTGGGGGAGCAGTACTTC.

The rearrangement uses TRBV3-1 (or the pseudogene TRBV3-2) and TRBJ2-2; tentative D call: TRBD2 (6 bases). CDR3 size: 14 residues. CDR1 and CDR2 from the germline V gene are LGHDT and YNNKEL (reference sequence). V lost 1 base and J 3 bases, leaving 6 bases between the germline ends. The CDR3 DNA reads as TGTGCCAGCAGCCAAGCGGGAGACACCGGGGAGCTGTTTTTT. Its protein product is CASSQAGDTGELFF.

The chain combines TRBV19 with TRBJ1-1, with TRBD1 as a possible D gene (5 bases). The V gene lost 6 bases and the J gene lost 5 bases, with 13 bases spanning the gap. Germline V gene lookup returns CDR1 LNHDA and CDR2 SQIVND (reference sequence). CDR3 size: 13 residues. The CDR3 nucleotides are TGTGCCAGTAGGGGGCCAGGGTGGACTGAAGCTTTCTTT. Translation gives CASRGPGWTEAFF.